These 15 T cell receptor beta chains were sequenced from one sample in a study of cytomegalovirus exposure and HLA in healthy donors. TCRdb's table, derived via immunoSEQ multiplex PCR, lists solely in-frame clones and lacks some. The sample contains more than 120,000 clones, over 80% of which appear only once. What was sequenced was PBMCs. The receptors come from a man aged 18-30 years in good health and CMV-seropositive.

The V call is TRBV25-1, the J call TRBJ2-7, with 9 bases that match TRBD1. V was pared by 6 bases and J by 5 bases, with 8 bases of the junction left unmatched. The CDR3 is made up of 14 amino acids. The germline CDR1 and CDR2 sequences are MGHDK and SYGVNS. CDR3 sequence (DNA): TGTGCCAGCAGACAGACAGGGGGTTTCAACGAGCAGTACTTC. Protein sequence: CASRQTGGFNEQYF.

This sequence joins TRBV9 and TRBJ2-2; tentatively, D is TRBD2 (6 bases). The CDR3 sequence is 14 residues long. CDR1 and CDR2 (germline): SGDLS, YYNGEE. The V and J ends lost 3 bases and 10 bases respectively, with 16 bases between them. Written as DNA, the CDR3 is TGTGCCAGCAGCGCGGGGGAAGCGGACCCGGAGCTGTTTTTT. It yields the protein CASSAGEADPELFF.

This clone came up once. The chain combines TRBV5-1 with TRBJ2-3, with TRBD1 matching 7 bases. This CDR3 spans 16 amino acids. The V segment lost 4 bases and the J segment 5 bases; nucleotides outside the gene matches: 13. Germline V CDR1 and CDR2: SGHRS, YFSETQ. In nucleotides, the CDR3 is TGCGCCAGCAGCCACGACTTAGACAGGGCGATAGATACGCAGTATTTT. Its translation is CASSHDLDRAIDTQYF.

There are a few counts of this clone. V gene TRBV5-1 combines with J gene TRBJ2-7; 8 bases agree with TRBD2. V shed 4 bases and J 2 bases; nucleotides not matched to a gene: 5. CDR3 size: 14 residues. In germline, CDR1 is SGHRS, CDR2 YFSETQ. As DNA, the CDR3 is TGCGCCAGCAGCATAGCGGGACGAACCTACGAGCAGTACTTC. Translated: CASSIAGRTYEQYF.

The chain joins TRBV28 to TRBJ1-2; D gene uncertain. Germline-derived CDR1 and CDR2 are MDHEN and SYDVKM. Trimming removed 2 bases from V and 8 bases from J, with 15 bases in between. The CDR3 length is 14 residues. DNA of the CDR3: TGTGCCAGCAGTTTACGTCAGATGACGGGGGGCTACACCTTC. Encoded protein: CASSLRQMTGGYTF.

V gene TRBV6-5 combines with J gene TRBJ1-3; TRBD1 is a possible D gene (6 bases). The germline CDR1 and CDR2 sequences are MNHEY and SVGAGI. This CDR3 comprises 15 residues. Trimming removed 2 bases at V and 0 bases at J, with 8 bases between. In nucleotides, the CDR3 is TGTGCCAGCAGTTACGGACAGTCCTCTGGAAACACCATATATTTT. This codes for CASSYGQSSGNTIYF.

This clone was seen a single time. For the CDR3, the DNA is TGCGCCAGCAGCCCCGGGACAGGGAAACTGTACTTC. This codes for CASSPGTGKLYF. This chain links TRBV4-1 with TRBJ2-7; TRBD1 aligns across 9 bases. V trimming: 4 bases; J trimming: 12 bases; junction bases outside the gene matches: 7. Looked up from germline, CDR1 is MGHRA and CDR2 is YSYEKL. The CDR3 is 12 amino acids.

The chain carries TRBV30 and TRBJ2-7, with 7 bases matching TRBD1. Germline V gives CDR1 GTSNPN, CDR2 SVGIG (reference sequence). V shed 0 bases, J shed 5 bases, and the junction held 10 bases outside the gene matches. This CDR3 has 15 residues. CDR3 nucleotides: TGTGCCTGGAGTGTACTGTCAGGGGGTGGAAACGAGCAGTACTTC. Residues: CAWSVLSGGGNEQYF.

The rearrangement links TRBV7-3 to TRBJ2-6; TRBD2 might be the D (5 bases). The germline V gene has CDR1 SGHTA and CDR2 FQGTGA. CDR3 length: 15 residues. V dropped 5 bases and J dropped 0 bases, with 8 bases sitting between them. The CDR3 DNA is TGTGCCAGCAGCCCTGGAGGCTCTGGGGCCAACGTCCTGACTTTC. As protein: CASSPGGSGANVLTF. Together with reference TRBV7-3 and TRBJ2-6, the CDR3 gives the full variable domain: GAGVSQTPSNKVTEKGKYVELRCDPISGHTALYWYRQSLGQGPEFLIYFQGTGAADDSGLPNDRFFAVRPEGSVSTLKIQRTERGDSAVYLCASSPGGSGANVLTFGAGSRLTVL.

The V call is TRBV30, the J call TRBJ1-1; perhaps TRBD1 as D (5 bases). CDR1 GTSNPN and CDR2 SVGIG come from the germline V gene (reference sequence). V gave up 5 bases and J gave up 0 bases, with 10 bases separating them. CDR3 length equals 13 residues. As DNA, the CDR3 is TGTGCCTGGGCCGGGGGATTGAACACTGAAGCTTTCTTT. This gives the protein CAWAGGLNTEAFF. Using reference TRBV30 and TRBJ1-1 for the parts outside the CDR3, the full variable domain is SQTIHQWPATLVQPVGSPLSLECTVEGTSNPNLYWYRQAAGRGLQLLFYSVGIGQISSEVPQNLSASRPQDRQFILSSKKLLLSDSGFYLCAWAGGLNTEAFFGQGTRLTVV.

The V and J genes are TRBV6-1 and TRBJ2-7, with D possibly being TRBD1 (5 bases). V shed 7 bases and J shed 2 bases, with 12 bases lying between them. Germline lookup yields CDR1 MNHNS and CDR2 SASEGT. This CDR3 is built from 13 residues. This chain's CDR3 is CASKKQEAYEQYF. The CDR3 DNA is TGTGCCAGCAAAAAACAGGAAGCCTACGAGCAGTACTTC.

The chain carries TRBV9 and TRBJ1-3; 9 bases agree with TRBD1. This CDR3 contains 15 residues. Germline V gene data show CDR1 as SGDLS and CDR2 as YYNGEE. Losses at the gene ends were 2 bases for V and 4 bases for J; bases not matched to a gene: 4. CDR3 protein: CASSVGQGYGNTIYF. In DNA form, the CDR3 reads TGTGCCAGCAGCGTTGGACAGGGGTACGGAAACACCATATATTTT.

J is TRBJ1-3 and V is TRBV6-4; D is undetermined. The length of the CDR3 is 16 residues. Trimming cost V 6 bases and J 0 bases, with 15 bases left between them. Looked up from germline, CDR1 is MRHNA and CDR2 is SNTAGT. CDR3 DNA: TGTGCCAGCAGCTTCAGGATGACAAGCTCTGGAAACACCATATATTTT. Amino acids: CASSFRMTSSGNTIYF.

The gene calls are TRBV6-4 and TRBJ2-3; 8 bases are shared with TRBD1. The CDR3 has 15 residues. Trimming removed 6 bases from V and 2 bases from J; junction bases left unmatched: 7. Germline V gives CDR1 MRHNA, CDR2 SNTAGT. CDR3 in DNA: TGTGCCAGCAGGATTTCAGGGGGCCTCACAGATACGCAGTATTTT. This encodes CASRISGGLTDTQYF.

As DNA, the CDR3 is TGTGCCAGCAGCTTGGAGAGCGTCTACAATGAGCAGTTCTTC. Translated: CASSLESVYNEQFF. This chain connects TRBV7-9 to TRBJ2-1, with D unresolved. With 3 bases removed from V and 3 bases from J, the gap between germline ends came to 9 bases. The CDR3 is 14 residues long. CDR1 and CDR2 (germline): SEHNR, FQNEAQ (reference sequence).